The T cell receptor (beta chain) described here comes from a study of T cells in Graves' hyperthyroidism and ophthalmopathy. Each 10 ml fresh peripheral blood draw supplied the PBMCs. Researchers amplified the TCR beta CDR3 regions from RNA transcripts. The HTBI set primed first-round TCR CDR3 RT-PCR. Each CDR3 protein is one row after TCRdb ran MiXCR on the multiplex PCR reads. The table lists 650,000 to 750,000 distinct CDR3 sequences, around 13% of them singletons, with 9.5% to 13% in the top ten. Trimming removed 4 bases from V and 8 bases from J, with 9 bases in between. CDR1 is PRHDT, CDR2 FYEKMQ, per germline (reference sequence). This CDR3 comprises 12 residues. Details on this clonotype: Its cognate antigen is unknown.

Whole-study results and caveats: Appearing also in blood were most of the thyroid clonotypes expanded above 0.001. Onset of ophthalmopathy came a median roughly 6.5 months after the model predicted it.

The sequence was collected from a woman aged 18-29 years with Graves' hyperthyroidism. The chain carries TRBV13 and TRBJ1-3; tentative D call: TRBD1 (5 bases). The sample was blood. CDR3 amino acids: CASSSGGDTIYF. CDR3 nucleotide sequence: TGTGCCAGCAGCTCCGGAGGGGACACCATATATTTT.